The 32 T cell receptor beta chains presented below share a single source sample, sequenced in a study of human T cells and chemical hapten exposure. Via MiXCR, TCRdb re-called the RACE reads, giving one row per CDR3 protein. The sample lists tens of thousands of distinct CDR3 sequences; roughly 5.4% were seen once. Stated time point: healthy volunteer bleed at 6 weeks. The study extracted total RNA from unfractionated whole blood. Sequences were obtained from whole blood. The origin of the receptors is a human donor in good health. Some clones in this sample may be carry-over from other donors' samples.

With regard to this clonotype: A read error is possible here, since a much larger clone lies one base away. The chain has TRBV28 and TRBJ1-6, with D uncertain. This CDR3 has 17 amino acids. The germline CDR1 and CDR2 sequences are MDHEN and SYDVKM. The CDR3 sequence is CDSSLGEGVLRNSPLHF. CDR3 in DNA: TGTGACAGCAGTCTTGGGGAGGGCGTCCTTAGGAATTCACCCCTCCACTTT.

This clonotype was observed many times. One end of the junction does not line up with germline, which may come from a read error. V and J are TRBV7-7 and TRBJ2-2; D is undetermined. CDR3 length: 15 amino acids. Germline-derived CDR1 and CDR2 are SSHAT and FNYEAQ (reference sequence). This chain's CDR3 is CASSLAVGATGELFF. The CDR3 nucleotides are TGTGCTAGCAGCTTAGCTGTAGGCGCCACCGGGGAGCTGTTTTTT. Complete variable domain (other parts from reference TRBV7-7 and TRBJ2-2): GAGVSQSPRYKVTKRGQDVTLRCDPISSHATLYWYQQALGQGPEFLTYFNYEAQPDKSGLPSDRFSAERPEGSISTLTIQRTEQRDSAMYRCASSLAVGATGELFFGEGSRLTVL.

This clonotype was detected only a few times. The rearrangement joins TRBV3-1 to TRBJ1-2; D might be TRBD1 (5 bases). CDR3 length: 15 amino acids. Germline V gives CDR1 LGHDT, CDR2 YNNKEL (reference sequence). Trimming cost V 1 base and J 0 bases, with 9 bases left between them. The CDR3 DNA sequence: TGTGCCAGCAGCCAAGGGGACGGAACTAACTATGGCTACACCTTC. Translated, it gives CASSQGDGTNYGYTF.

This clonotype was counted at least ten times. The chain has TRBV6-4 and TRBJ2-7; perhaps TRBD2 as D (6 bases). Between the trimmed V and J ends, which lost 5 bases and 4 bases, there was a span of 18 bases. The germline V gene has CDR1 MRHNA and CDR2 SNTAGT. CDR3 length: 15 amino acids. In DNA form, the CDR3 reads TGTGCCAGCAGTCCGTTCGGGGGAGCGGCGTACGAGCAGTACTTC. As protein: CASSPFGGAAYEQYF.

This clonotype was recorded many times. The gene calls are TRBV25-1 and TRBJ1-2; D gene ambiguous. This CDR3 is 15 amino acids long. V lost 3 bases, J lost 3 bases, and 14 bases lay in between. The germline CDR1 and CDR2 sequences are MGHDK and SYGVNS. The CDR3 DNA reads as TGTGCCAGCAGTGACGGCAGGCCCCGAGACTATGGCTACACCTTC. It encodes CASSDGRPRDYGYTF.

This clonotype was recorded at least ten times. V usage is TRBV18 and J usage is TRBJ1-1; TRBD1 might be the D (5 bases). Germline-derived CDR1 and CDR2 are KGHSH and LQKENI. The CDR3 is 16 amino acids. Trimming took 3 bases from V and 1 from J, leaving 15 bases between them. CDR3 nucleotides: TGTGCCAGCTCACCCCCAGGGTGGGAGGGGAACACTGAAGCTTTCTTT. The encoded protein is CASSPPGWEGNTEAFF.

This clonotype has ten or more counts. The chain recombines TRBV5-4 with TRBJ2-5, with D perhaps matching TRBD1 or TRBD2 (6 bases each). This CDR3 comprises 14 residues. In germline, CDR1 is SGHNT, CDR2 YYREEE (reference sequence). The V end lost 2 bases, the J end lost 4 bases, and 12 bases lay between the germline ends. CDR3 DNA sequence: TGTGCCAGCAGCTTACAACCGGGGGCAGAGACCCAGTACTTC. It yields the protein CASSLQPGAETQYF. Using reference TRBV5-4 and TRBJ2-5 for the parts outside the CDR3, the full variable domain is ETGVTQSPTHLIKTRGQQVTLRCSSQSGHNTVSWYQQALGQGPQFIFQYYREEENGRGNFPPRFSGLQFPNYSSELNVNALELDDSALYLCASSLQPGAETQYFGPGTRLLVL.

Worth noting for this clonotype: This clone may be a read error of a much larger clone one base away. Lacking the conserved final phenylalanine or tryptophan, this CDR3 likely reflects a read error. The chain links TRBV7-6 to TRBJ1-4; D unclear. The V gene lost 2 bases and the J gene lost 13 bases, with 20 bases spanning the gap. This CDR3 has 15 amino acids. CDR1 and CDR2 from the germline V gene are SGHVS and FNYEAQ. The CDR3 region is CASSLNPQGPLRLFY. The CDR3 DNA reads TGTGCCAGCAGCTTAAACCCGCAAGGGCCCCTAAGACTGTTTTAT.

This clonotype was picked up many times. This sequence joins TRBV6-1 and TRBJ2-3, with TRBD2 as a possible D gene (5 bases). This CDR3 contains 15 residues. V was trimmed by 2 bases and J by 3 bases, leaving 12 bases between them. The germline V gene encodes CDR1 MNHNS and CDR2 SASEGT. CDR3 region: CASSETTGWTDTQYF. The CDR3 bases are TGTGCCAGCAGTGAAACAACGGGGTGGACAGATACGCAGTATTTT.

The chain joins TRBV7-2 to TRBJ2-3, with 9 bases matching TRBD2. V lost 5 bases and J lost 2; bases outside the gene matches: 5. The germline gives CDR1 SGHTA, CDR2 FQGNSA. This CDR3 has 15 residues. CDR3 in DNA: TGTGCCAGCAGCGAGCTAGCGGGGTACACAGATACGCAGTATTTT. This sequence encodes CASSELAGYTDTQYF.

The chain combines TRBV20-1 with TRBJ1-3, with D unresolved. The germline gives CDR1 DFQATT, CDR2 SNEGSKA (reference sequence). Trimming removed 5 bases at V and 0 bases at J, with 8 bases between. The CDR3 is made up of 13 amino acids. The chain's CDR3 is CSAVISSGNTIYF. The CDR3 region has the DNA TGCAGTGCTGTGATCAGCTCTGGAAACACCATATATTTT.

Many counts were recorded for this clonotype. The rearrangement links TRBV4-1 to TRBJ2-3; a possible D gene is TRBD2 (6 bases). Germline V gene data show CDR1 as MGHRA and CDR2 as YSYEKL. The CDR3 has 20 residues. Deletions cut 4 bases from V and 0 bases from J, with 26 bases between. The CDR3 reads CASSRKGLRGATTSTDTQYF. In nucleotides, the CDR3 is TGCGCCAGCAGCCGGAAGGGGCTGCGCGGGGCCACCACTAGCACAGATACGCAGTATTTT.

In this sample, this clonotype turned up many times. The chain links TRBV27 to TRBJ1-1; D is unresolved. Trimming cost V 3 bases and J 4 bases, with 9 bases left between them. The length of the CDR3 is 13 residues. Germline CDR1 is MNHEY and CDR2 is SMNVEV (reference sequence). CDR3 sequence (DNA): TGTGCCAGCAGTTTCGTGGGCAGCACTGAAGCTTTCTTT. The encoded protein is CASSFVGSTEAFF.

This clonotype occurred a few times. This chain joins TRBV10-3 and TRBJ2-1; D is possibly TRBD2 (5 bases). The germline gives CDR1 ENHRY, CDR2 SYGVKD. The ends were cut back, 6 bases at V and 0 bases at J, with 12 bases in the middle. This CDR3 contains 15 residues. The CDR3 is CAISRAASSYNEQFF. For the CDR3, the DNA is TGTGCCATCAGCAGAGCGGCAAGCTCCTACAATGAGCAGTTCTTC.

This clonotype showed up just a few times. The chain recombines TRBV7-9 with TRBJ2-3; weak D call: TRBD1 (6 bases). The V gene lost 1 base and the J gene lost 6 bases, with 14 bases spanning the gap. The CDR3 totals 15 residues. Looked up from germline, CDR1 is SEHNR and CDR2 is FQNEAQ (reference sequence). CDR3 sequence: CASSLGAGARDTQYF. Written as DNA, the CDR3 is TGTGCCAGCAGCTTAGGAGCAGGGGCCCGGGATACGCAGTATTTT.

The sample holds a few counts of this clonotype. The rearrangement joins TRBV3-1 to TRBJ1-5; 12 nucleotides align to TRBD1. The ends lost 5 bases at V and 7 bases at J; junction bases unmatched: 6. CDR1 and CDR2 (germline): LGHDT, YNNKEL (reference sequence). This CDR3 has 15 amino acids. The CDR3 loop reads CASSSGTGGGQPQHF. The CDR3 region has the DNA TGTGCCAGCAGCTCCGGGACAGGGGGCGGCCAGCCCCAGCATTTT. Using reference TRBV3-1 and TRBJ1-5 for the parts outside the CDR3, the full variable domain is DTAVSQTPKYLVTQMGNDKSIKCEQNLGHDTMYWYKQDSKKFLKIMFSYNNKELIINETVPNRFSPKSPDKAHLNLHINSLELGDSAVYFCASSSGTGGGQPQHFGDGTRLSIL.

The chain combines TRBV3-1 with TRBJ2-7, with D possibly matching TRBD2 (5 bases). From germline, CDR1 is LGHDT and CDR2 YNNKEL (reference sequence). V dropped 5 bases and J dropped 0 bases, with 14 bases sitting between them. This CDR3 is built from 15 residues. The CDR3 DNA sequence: TGTGCCAGCAGCTCATACGCGGGCCCCTCCTACGAGCAGTACTTC. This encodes CASSSYAGPSYEQYF.

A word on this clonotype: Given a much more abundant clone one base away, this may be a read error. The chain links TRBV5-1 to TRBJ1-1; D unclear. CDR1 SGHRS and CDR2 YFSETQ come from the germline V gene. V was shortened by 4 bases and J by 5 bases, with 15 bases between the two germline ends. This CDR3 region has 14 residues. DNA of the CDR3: TGCGCCAGCAGCGCCACAGAAGCGAAAACTGAAGCTTTCTTT. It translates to CASSATEAKTEAFF.

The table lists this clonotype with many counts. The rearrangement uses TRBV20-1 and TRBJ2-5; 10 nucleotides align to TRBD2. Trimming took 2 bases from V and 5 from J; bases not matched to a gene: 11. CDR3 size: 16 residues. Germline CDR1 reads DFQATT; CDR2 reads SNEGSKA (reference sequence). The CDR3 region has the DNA TGCAGTGCTAGATCCCTAGCGGGAGCGCCAGGGGAGACCCAGTACTTC. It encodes CSARSLAGAPGETQYF.

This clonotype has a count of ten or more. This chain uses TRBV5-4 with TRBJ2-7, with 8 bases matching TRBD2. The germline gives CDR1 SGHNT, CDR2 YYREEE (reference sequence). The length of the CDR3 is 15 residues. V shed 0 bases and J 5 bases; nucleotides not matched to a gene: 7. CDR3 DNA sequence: TGTGCCAGCAGCTTGGATGGCGGGAGGACTGACGAGCAGTACTTC. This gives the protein CASSLDGGRTDEQYF. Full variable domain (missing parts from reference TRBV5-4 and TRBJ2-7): ETGVTQSPTHLIKTRGQQVTLRCSSQSGHNTVSWYQQALGQGPQFIFQYYREEENGRGNFPPRFSGLQFPNYSSELNVNALELDDSALYLCASSLDGGRTDEQYFGPGTRLTVT.

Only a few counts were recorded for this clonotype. The CDR3 DNA sequence: TGTGCCAGCGCGGCTCCCGGTCGCAACGAGCAGTACTTC. Translated: CASAAPGRNEQYF. This chain connects TRBV18 to TRBJ2-7; D is undetermined. The CDR3 sequence is 13 residues long. V was cut by 8 bases and J by 5 bases, with 16 bases left in between. Germline V CDR1 and CDR2: KGHSH, LQKENI.

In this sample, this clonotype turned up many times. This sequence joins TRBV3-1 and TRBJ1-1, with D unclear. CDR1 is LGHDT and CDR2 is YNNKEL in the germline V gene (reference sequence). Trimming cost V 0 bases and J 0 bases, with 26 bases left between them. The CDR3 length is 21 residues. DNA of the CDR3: TGTGCCAGCAGCCAAGAACCGGAGATTAGACGGTACGATGGGGTGAACACTGAAGCTTTCTTT. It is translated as CASSQEPEIRRYDGVNTEAFF.

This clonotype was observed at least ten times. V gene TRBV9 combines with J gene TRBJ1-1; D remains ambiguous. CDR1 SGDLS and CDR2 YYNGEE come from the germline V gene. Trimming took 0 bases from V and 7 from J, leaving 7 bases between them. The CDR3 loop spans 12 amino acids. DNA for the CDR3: TGTGCCAGCAGCGTAGGTGGCAGTGAAGCTTTCTTT. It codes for CASSVGGSEAFF.

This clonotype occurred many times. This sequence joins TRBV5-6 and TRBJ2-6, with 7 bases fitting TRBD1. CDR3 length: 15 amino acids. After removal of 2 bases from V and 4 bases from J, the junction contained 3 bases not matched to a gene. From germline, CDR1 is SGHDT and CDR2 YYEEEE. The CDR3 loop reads CASSLEGAGANVLTF. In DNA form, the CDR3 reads TGTGCCAGCAGCTTAGAGGGGGCAGGGGCCAACGTCCTGACTTTC. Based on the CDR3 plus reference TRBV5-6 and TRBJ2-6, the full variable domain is DAGVTQSPTHLIKTRGQQVTLRCSPKSGHDTVSWYQQALGQGPQFIFQYYEEEERQRGNFPDRFSGHQFPNYSSELNVNALLLGDSALYLCASSLEGAGANVLTFGAGSRLTVL.

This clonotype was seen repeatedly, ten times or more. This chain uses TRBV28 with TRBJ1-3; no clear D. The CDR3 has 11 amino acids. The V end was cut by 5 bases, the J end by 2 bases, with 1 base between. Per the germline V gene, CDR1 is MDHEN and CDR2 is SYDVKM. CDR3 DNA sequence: TGTGCCAGCAGTACTGGAAACACCATATATTTT. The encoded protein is CASSTGNTIYF. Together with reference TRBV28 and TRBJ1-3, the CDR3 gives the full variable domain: DVKVTQSSRYLVKRTGEKVFLECVQDMDHENMFWYRQDPGLGLRLIYFSYDVKMKEKGDIPEGYSVSREKKERFSLILESASTNQTSMYLCASSTGNTIYFGEGSWLTVV.

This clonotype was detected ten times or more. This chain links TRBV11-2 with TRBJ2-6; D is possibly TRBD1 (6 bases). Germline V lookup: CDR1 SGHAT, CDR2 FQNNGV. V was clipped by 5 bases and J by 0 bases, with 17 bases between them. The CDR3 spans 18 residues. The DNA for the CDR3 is TGTGCCAGCAGCCTATCAAGACAGGACTTCTCTGGGGCCAACGTCCTGACTTTC. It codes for CASSLSRQDFSGANVLTF.

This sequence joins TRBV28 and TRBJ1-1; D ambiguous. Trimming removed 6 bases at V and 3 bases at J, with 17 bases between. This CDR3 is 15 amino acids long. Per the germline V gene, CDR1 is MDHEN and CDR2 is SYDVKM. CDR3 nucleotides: TGTGCCAGCAGCCGAATTGACCCTGGGCACACTGAAGCTTTCTTT. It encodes CASSRIDPGHTEAFF.

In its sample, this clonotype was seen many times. The chain's CDR3 is CASSLEVGRGLYGYTF. The CDR3 DNA reads TGTGCCAGCAGCTTAGAGGTCGGCAGGGGTCTCTATGGCTACACCTTC. This chain joins TRBV7-2 and TRBJ1-2; D might be TRBD1 (6 bases). This CDR3 is 16 amino acids long. The germline CDR1 and CDR2 sequences are SGHTA and FQGNSA. Deletions cut 1 base from V and 4 bases from J, with 16 bases between.

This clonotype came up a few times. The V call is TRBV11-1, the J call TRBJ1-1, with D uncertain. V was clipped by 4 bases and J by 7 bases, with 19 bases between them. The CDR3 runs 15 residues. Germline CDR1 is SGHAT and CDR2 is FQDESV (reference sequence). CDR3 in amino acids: CASSSPGQSGLEAFF. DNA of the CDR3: TGTGCCAGCAGCTCCCCCGGCCAATCAGGACTTGAAGCTTTCTTT.

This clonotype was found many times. The CDR3 region has the DNA TGTGCCAGCAGCTTTTCACCGGGGGAGAATGAAAAACTGTTTTTT. It translates to CASSFSPGENEKLFF. V and J are TRBV5-5 and TRBJ1-4; D perhaps matches TRBD1 (5 bases). Germline CDR1 and CDR2: SGHKS and YYEKEE (reference sequence). This CDR3 contains 15 residues. V was cut by 2 bases and J by 5 bases, with 13 bases left in between.

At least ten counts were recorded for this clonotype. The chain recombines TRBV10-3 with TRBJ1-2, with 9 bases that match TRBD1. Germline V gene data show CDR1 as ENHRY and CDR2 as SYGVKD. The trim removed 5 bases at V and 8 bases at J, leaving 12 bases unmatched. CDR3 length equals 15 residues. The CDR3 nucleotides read TGTGCCATCAGTTCCCCTGACGGACAGGGGTCCGGCTACACCTTC. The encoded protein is CAISSPDGQGSGYTF.

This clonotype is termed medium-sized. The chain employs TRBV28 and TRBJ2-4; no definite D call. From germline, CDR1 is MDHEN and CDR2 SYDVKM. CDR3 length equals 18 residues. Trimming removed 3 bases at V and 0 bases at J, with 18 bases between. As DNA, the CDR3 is TGTGCCAGCAGTTTTCTCCTTCCCGGCCCCCTAGCCAAAAACATTCAGTACTTC. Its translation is CASSFLLPGPLAKNIQYF.